Listed below are T cell receptor beta chains from one sample, sequenced in a study of PD-1 blockade in classical Hodgkin lymphoma. TCRdb keeps only in-frame clones here, not all; method: immunoSEQ multiplex PCR. The sample has about 62,000 clones, more than 70% seen once; the top ten hold roughly an eighth. Sequences were derived from peripheral blood mononuclear cells (PBMCs), sampled at baseline. The receptor set was obtained from a human donor with classical Hodgkin lymphoma. CDR3s include the opening cysteine and the closing phenylalanine or tryptophan. D genes are given only for firm matches. Only some rows state a clone size, as once, few, many or a class for expanded clones.

CDR3,DNA,J,size,V,D
CASSIDGSSYEQYF,TGTGCCAGTAGTATAGACGGAAGCTCCTACGAGCAGTACTTC,TRBJ2-7,NA,TRBV19,NA
CASSPRTGIAYEQYF,TGTGCCAGCAGTCCTAGGACAGGCATAGCCTACGAGCAGTACTTC,TRBJ2-7,NA,TRBV11-1,TRBD1
CASSPRPTAGVMNTEAFF,TGTGCCAGCTCACCACGCCCGACGGCGGGGGTGATGAACACTGAAGCTTTCTTT,TRBJ1-1,few,TRBV18,NA
CASSIDLGRAGQDYGYTF,TGTGCCAGTAGTATAGATCTAGGTCGGGCAGGGCAGGACTATGGCTACACCTTC,TRBJ1-2,NA,TRBV19,NA
CASSLRGPHEQYF,TGTGCCAGCAGCTTACGGGGGCCGCACGAGCAGTACTTC,TRBJ2-7,NA,TRBV7-3,NA
CAFRPGQGVDTQYF,TGTGCCTTCAGACCGGGACAGGGGGTTGATACGCAGTATTTT,TRBJ2-3,once,TRBV30,TRBD1
CASGQAMNTEAFF,TGTGCCAGTGGACAGGCGATGAACACTGAAGCTTTCTTT,TRBJ1-1,NA,TRBV19,TRBD1
CASSDSYYNEQFF,TGTGCCAGCAGTGACAGCTACTACAATGAGCAGTTCTTC,TRBJ2-1,NA,TRBV6-1,NA
CASSGLRTDAYEQYF,TGTGCCAGCAGCGGTTTGAGGACGGATGCCTACGAGCAGTACTTC,TRBJ2-7,NA,TRBV25-1,NA
CAWHRAGNTIYF,TGTGCCTGGCACCGGGCTGGAAACACCATATATTTT,TRBJ1-3,once,TRBV30,NA
CASSRGMEETQYF,TGTGCCAGCAGCCGGGGGATGGAGGAGACCCAGTACTTC,TRBJ2-5,NA,TRBV4-2,NA
CASYSTGSAGANVLTF,TGTGCCAGCTACTCAACAGGGTCGGCTGGGGCCAACGTCCTGACTTTC,TRBJ2-6,NA,TRBV28,NA
CASSPQTGSSYEQYF,TGTGCCAGCAGCCCCCAGACAGGGTCTTCCTACGAGCAGTACTTC,TRBJ2-7,NA,TRBV7-2,TRBD1
CASSPGSSGGADYGYTF,TGTGCCAGTAGTCCGGGGTCCTCAGGGGGCGCGGACTATGGCTACACCTTC,TRBJ1-2,NA,TRBV19,TRBD1
CASRSGYSNQPQHF,TGTGCCAGCAGATCCGGATATAGCAATCAGCCCCAGCATTTT,TRBJ1-5,NA,TRBV11-2,NA
CASSGDRGRTGELFF,TGTGCCAGTAGTGGGGACAGGGGGCGCACCGGGGAGCTGTTTTTT,TRBJ2-2,NA,TRBV19,TRBD1
CASNFGGGQGNTGELFF,TGCGCCAGCAACTTTGGAGGGGGACAGGGAAACACCGGGGAGCTGTTTTTT,TRBJ2-2,NA,TRBV5-1,TRBD1
CASSQRGASNNEQFF,TGCGCCAGCAGTCAACGGGGGGCGTCCAACAATGAGCAGTTCTTC,TRBJ2-1,NA,TRBV23-1,NA
CASSLSFPYEQYF,TGTGCCAGCAGCTTATCTTTCCCCTACGAGCAGTACTTC,TRBJ2-7,NA,TRBV7-9,NA
CASSPLGSRPVNTEAFF,TGTGCCAGCAGCCCCCTGGGCTCGCGCCCGGTGAACACTGAAGCTTTCTTT,TRBJ1-1,NA,TRBV7-2,NA
CASSQGPAGGRGQETQYF,TGTGCCAGCAGCCAAGGGCCAGCGGGGGGGCGAGGTCAAGAGACCCAGTACTTC,TRBJ2-5,NA,TRBV14,TRBD2
CASSGRGNSPLHF,TGTGCCAGCAGTGGGAGAGGTAATTCACCCCTCCACTTT,TRBJ1-6,few,TRBV5-8,NA
CASSYSDRAYGYTF,TGTGCCAGCAGTTACTCGGACAGGGCCTATGGCTACACCTTC,TRBJ1-2,NA,TRBV6-5,TRBD1
CSDAGSETQYF,TGCAGTGATGCGGGGTCAGAGACCCAGTACTTC,TRBJ2-5,few,TRBV20-1,NA
CASSSRQGLSYEQYF,TGTGCCAGCAGTTCCCGACAGGGGCTCTCCTACGAGCAGTACTTC,TRBJ2-7,once,TRBV6-6,TRBD1
CASSIFLPGLAGIEQYF,TGTGCCAGCAGCATATTCCTACCGGGACTAGCGGGCATCGAGCAGTACTTC,TRBJ2-7,once,TRBV7-2,TRBD2
CASSESLTSTDTQYF,TGCGCCAGCAGTGAGTCTTTGACTAGCACAGATACGCAGTATTTT,TRBJ2-3,NA,TRBV10-2,NA
CASSLVFGYNEQFF,TGTGCCAGCAGCTTAGTATTTGGCTACAATGAGCAGTTCTTC,TRBJ2-1,NA,TRBV7-1,NA
CASSQAEWGPNTEAFF,TGTGCCAGCAGCCAAGCTGAGTGGGGGCCGAACACTGAAGCTTTCTTT,TRBJ1-1,NA,TRBV4-2,NA
CASSPSNEQYF,TGTGCCAGCTCACCAAGTAACGAGCAGTACTTC,TRBJ2-7,NA,TRBV18,NA
CATSRPKGGVPTDTQYF,TGTGCCACCAGCAGACCCAAGGGGGGGGTACCCACAGATACGCAGTATTTT,TRBJ2-3,once,TRBV15,NA
CASSQEAGAGGANVLTF,TGCGCCAGCAGCCAAGAGGCCGGGGCAGGTGGGGCCAACGTCCTGACTTTC,TRBJ2-6,few,TRBV4-3,NA
CASSSAGTSGSSSYNEQFF,TGTGCCAGCAGCTCCGCCGGGACTAGCGGTTCGAGCTCCTACAATGAGCAGTTCTTC,TRBJ2-1,NA,TRBV7-3,TRBD2
CASSESGTPFYEQYF,TGCGCCAGCAGTGAGTCGGGGACACCTTTCTACGAGCAGTACTTC,TRBJ2-7,NA,TRBV10-2,NA
CASRSEDREKLFF,TGTGCCAGCAGGTCGGAGGACCGTGAAAAACTGTTTTTT,TRBJ1-4,NA,TRBV28,NA
CASRDQGLARNTIYF,TGTGCCAGCAGGGATCAGGGGCTCGCGCGAAACACCATATATTTT,TRBJ1-3,NA,TRBV6-6,NA
CASSQDQGQGDTAFF,TGTGCCAGCAGCCAAGATCAGGGACAGGGGGATACAGCTTTCTTT,TRBJ1-1,NA,TRBV4-2,TRBD1
CASSQWGGGYTF,TGTGCCAGCAGCCAATGGGGCGGTGGCTACACCTTC,TRBJ1-2,NA,TRBV14,NA
CASSPPLGVQETQYF,TGTGCCAGCAGCCCCCCTTTGGGGGTCCAAGAGACCCAGTACTTC,TRBJ2-5,NA,TRBV7-9,NA
CASSDPLLAGGTDTQYF,TGCGCCAGCAGTGACCCTTTACTAGCGGGGGGCACAGATACGCAGTATTTT,TRBJ2-3,NA,TRBV10-2,TRBD2
CASNSLKPPYGYTF,TGTGCCAGCAACTCGCTAAAGCCCCCTTATGGCTACACCTTC,TRBJ1-2,NA,TRBV25-1,NA
CASASGTGYYEQYF,TGTGCCAGCGCCTCCGGGACAGGGTACTACGAGCAGTACTTC,TRBJ2-7,NA,TRBV7-2,TRBD1
CAISDKGLTNEKLFF,TGTGCCATCAGCGATAAGGGATTAACTAATGAAAAACTGTTTTTT,TRBJ1-4,NA,TRBV10-3,NA
CASSHPSTNWQPQHF,TGTGCCAGCAGCCACCCGTCGACCAATTGGCAGCCCCAGCATTTT,TRBJ1-5,NA,TRBV5-8,NA
CASSQDRSYGYTF,TGTGCCAGCAGCCAGGACAGGAGCTATGGCTACACCTTC,TRBJ1-2,NA,TRBV7-8,TRBD1
CASSSSGGPGEQYF,TGCGCCAGCAGCTCTAGCGGGGGGCCTGGCGAGCAGTACTTC,TRBJ2-7,few,TRBV5-1,TRBD2
CASRKTVSYEQYF,TGTGCCAGCAGGAAGACGGTATCCTACGAGCAGTACTTC,TRBJ2-7,NA,TRBV27,NA
CASSLWGPTTSNYGYTF,TGTGCCAGCAGTTTATGGGGCCCCACCACCTCAAACTATGGCTACACCTTC,TRBJ1-2,once,TRBV27,NA
CASSYSRAGVGEAFF,TGTGCCAGCAGTTACAGTAGGGCAGGGGTTGGGGAAGCTTTCTTT,TRBJ1-1,once,TRBV6-6,NA
CAWSPSALEQYF,TGTGCCTGGAGTCCCTCTGCTCTCGAGCAGTACTTC,TRBJ2-7,NA,TRBV30,NA
CASRRDGYSNQPQHF,TGTGCCAGCAGAAGGGACGGCTATAGCAATCAGCCCCAGCATTTT,TRBJ1-5,NA,TRBV2,NA
CATDRGLPGGYTF,TGTGCCACGGACAGGGGTCTACCAGGAGGCTACACCTTC,TRBJ1-2,NA,TRBV19,TRBD1
CASSNFNQPQHF,TGTGCCAGTTCGAACTTCAATCAGCCCCAGCATTTT,TRBJ1-5,NA,TRBV19,NA
CASSLLYGWGHTYNEQFF,TGTGCCAGCAGTTTATTGTACGGGTGGGGACATACCTACAATGAGCAGTTCTTC,TRBJ2-1,NA,TRBV27,NA
CASSTSIGRGTGELFF,TGTGCCAGCAGCACTAGTATAGGTCGGGGCACCGGGGAGCTGTTTTTT,TRBJ2-2,NA,TRBV2,NA